These 31 T cell receptor beta chains originate from one sample sequenced in a study of T-cell reconstitution after alpha-beta-depleted transplantation in children. Preparing the TCRbeta library involved the use of unique molecular identifiers. Using its own MiXCR run on the PCR reads, TCRdb lists one record per CDR3 protein. The profile shows 530,000 or so distinct CDR3 sequences, roughly a quarter of them singletons. This specimen consisted of PBMCs, obtained before TCRalphabeta/CD19-depleted stem cell transplant. All receptors derive from a boy less than two years old with Wiskott-Aldrich syndrome, due to receive a stem cell transplant.

V and J are TRBV5-1 and TRBJ2-7; D is possibly TRBD1 (6 bases). Per the germline V gene, CDR1 is SGHRS and CDR2 is YFSETQ. Between the trimmed V and J ends, which lost 4 bases and 2 bases, there was a span of 7 bases. This CDR3 region has 12 residues. Here the CDR3 reads CASSGTTYEQYF. CDR3 in DNA: TGCGCCAGCAGCGGGACAACCTACGAGCAGTACTTC.

J is TRBJ2-3 and V is TRBV12-3 or TRBV12-4; D is ambiguous. The CDR3 length is 14 residues. The V and J ends lost 0 bases and 2 bases respectively, with 6 bases between them. Here the CDR3 reads CASSLARLTDTQYF. For the CDR3, the DNA is TGTGCCAGCAGTTTAGCTCGGCTCACAGATACGCAGTATTTT.

The V and J genes are TRBV18 and TRBJ1-1; a possible D gene is TRBD1 (6 bases). V was shortened by 3 bases and J by 5 bases, with 13 bases between the two germline ends. The CDR3 runs 14 residues. In germline, CDR1 is KGHSH, CDR2 LQKENI. CDR3 nucleotides: TGTGCCAGCTCACCGAAGCAACAGGGAACTGAAGCTTTCTTT. This translates into CASSPKQQGTEAFF.

This clonotype has just a few counts. Here the CDR3 DNA reads TGCGCCAGCAGCTTAGCGTCTTCAGCCGGGGAGCTGTTTTTT. Translation gives CASSLASSAGELFF. This sequence joins TRBV5-1 and TRBJ2-2; D not resolved. V dropped 2 bases and J dropped 6 bases, with 11 bases sitting between them. The CDR3 is made up of 14 amino acids. In germline, CDR1 is SGHRS, CDR2 YFSETQ.

This clonotype was seen only a few times. The chain couples TRBV6-1 to TRBJ2-1, with 15 bases fitting TRBD2. Germline CDR1 MNHNS, CDR2 SASEGT. This CDR3 contains 15 residues. V shed 6 bases, J shed 13 bases, and the junction held 10 bases outside the gene matches. The CDR3 here is CASRPGLAGGPPQFF. The CDR3 DNA reads as TGTGCCAGCAGGCCTGGACTAGCGGGAGGGCCCCCCCAGTTCTTC.

The CDR3 nucleotides are TGTGCCAGCAGCCTGATGGGGCTTAGCGGCTACACCTTC. It specifies CASSLMGLSGYTF. V usage is TRBV3-1 and J usage is TRBJ1-2, with D perhaps matching TRBD1 (5 bases). Germline V gives CDR1 LGHDT, CDR2 YNNKEL (reference sequence). The CDR3 extends over 13 amino acids. V lost 4 bases and J 8 bases, leaving 14 bases between the germline ends.

This chain connects TRBV10-3 to TRBJ2-5; D is perhaps TRBD1 (5 bases). V gave up 10 bases and J gave up 5 bases, with 17 bases separating them. Germline V lookup: CDR1 ENHRY, CDR2 SYGVKD. This CDR3 contains 13 residues. The chain's CDR3 is CATGLQVVETQYF. The CDR3 DNA reads TGTGCCACTGGATTACAGGTTGTCGAGACCCAGTACTTC.

The CDR3 reads CATNSQNNEQFF. The CDR3 DNA follows: TGTGCCACCAACTCCCAGAACAATGAGCAGTTCTTC. The chain links TRBV15 to TRBJ2-1; D call uncertain. The CDR3 is 12 residues long. With 7 bases removed from V and 5 bases from J, the gap between germline ends came to 9 bases. Germline V lookup: CDR1 LNHNV, CDR2 YYDKDF (reference sequence).

This clonotype has a single count. CDR3 bases: TGTGCCAGCAGCTTAGCTCTGCTAGCGGGAGAGGGGCGGTCCTACAATGAGCAGTTCTTC. This sequence encodes CASSLALLAGEGRSYNEQFF. V and J are TRBV11-1 and TRBJ2-1, with 10 bases matching TRBD2. Germline V CDR1 and CDR2: SGHAT, FQDESV (reference sequence). J lost 1 base, V lost 0 bases, and 12 bases had no gene match. This CDR3 comprises 20 residues.

In this sample, this clonotype turned up many times. At one boundary the junction diverges from the germline segment, which might be a read error. The chain employs TRBV5-1 and TRBJ2-1, with no clear D. This CDR3 comprises 13 residues. The germline CDR1 and CDR2 sequences are SGHRS and YFSETQ. CDR3 coding DNA: TGTGCCAGCAGTTTAGGGTCCGATAATGAGCAGTTCTTC. It translates to CASSLGSDNEQFF.

The chain has TRBV27 and TRBJ2-1; the match to TRBD2 covers 16 bases. The trim removed 4 bases at V and 7 bases at J, leaving 7 bases unmatched. This CDR3 spans 17 amino acids. Germline CDR1 reads MNHEY; CDR2 reads SMNVEV (reference sequence). CDR3 region: CASSSGTSGRARNEQFF. The CDR3 DNA follows: TGTGCCAGCAGTTCAGGGACTAGCGGGAGGGCCAGGAATGAGCAGTTCTTC.

The chain combines TRBV15 with TRBJ1-5; 8 bases fit TRBD1. The CDR3 is made up of 18 amino acids. Germline lookup yields CDR1 LNHNV and CDR2 YYDKDF (reference sequence). V was clipped by 1 base and J by 5 bases; unmatched bases: 13. The CDR3 bases are TGTGCCACCAGCAGAGTCGTTTTATCGACAGGGGCCTATCAGCCCCAGCATTTT. It translates to CATSRVVLSTGAYQPQHF.

This clonotype was seen a handful of times. This chain uses TRBV7-9 with TRBJ2-5, with D perhaps TRBD2 (6 bases). The V gene's germline CDR1 is SEHNR and CDR2 FQNEAQ (reference sequence). This CDR3 comprises 15 residues. V was pared by 5 bases and J by 4 bases, with 17 bases between. In DNA, the CDR3 is TGTGCCAGCAGCCCGGGACGGGGGATGGGAGAGACCCAGTACTTC. Amino acid sequence: CASSPGRGMGETQYF.

This chain uses TRBV2 with TRBJ2-1; 8 nucleotides agree with TRBD2. Germline V gene lookup returns CDR1 SNHLY and CDR2 FYNNEI. There are 14 residues in the CDR3. With 3 bases clipped from V and 7 bases from J, the junction kept 5 bases outside the gene matches. The CDR3 DNA is TGTGCCAGCAGTGAGCGGGAGGCCCCGAATGAGCAGTTCTTC. It specifies CASSEREAPNEQFF.

This rearrangement joins TRBV2 to TRBJ2-7; possible D gene TRBD1, 6 bases. The V gene's germline CDR1 is SNHLY and CDR2 FYNNEI. V dropped 3 bases and J dropped 6 bases, with 24 bases sitting between them. The CDR3 runs 17 residues. This chain's CDR3 is CASSDMVPAGENGEQYF. The CDR3 DNA reads as TGTGCCAGCAGTGATATGGTTCCGGCAGGGGAAAATGGCGAGCAGTACTTC.

The chain has TRBV10-3 and TRBJ2-7, with 8 bases that match TRBD1. Trimming cost V 6 bases and J 5 bases; bases outside gene matches: 3. Germline CDR1 ENHRY, CDR2 SYGVKD. The CDR3 loop spans 12 amino acids. The CDR3 nucleotides are TGTGCCATCAGCCCGACAGGGGACGAGCAGTACTTC. This gives the protein CAISPTGDEQYF.

V is TRBV20-1 and J is TRBJ2-3, with TRBD2 identical over 9 bases. The V and J ends lost 1 base and 0 bases, in that order; junction bases with no gene match: 11. This CDR3 is built from 18 residues. Germline V gene data show CDR1 as DFQATT and CDR2 as SNEGSKA (reference sequence). CDR3: CSARVGLAPSYSTDTQYF. In DNA form, the CDR3 reads TGCAGTGCTAGAGTAGGACTAGCGCCTAGTTATAGCACAGATACGCAGTATTTT.

This clonotype was seen a handful of times. The chain joins TRBV4-2 to TRBJ2-7, with TRBD2 identical over 7 bases. Germline CDR1 LGHNA, CDR2 YNFKEQ. The V gene end was trimmed by 1 base and the J gene end by 4 bases; junction bases not matched to a gene: 13. This CDR3 is 17 amino acids long. CDR3 sequence reads: CASSQGGLPGGIYEQYF. CDR3 nucleotide sequence: TGTGCCAGCAGCCAAGGGGGACTACCGGGAGGAATTTACGAGCAGTACTTC.

This chain connects TRBV28 to TRBJ1-4; weak D call: TRBD1 (5 bases). There are 17 residues in the CDR3. Trimming shortened V by 5 bases and J by 3 bases, and 19 bases separated the two germline ends. From germline, CDR1 is MDHEN and CDR2 SYDVKM. In DNA form, the CDR3 reads TGTGCCAGCAGTGAGCCGGGACCCTCGGGGGCTAATGAAAAACTGTTTTTT. It encodes CASSEPGPSGANEKLFF.

This rearrangement joins TRBV10-3 to TRBJ2-2, with D maybe TRBD1 (6 bases). The CDR3 has 18 amino acids. Looked up from germline, CDR1 is ENHRY and CDR2 is SYGVKD. V dropped 3 bases and J dropped 5 bases, with 22 bases sitting between them. DNA of the CDR3: TGTGCCATCAGTGATGGCACCCTACCGGGCCAGGGGACCGGGGAGCTGTTTTTT. It is translated as CAISDGTLPGQGTGELFF.

J is TRBJ2-1 and V is TRBV21-1; the D call TRBD2 from the table was never checked on the DNA. TRBV21-1 is a pseudogene segment. This CDR3 has 19 amino acids. DNA for the CDR3: TGTGCCAGCAGCGCGACTAGCGGGATTGGAGATAGGACCTACAATGAGCAGTTCTTC. Its protein product is CASSATSGIGDRTYNEQFF.

This clonotype was seen more than once but under ten times. The chain couples TRBV10-3 to TRBJ2-7; TRBD2 agrees at 9 bases. V was clipped by 4 bases and J by 2 bases; unmatched bases: 3. This CDR3 is built from 14 residues. Germline assignment: CDR1 ENHRY and CDR2 SYGVKD. The CDR3 sequence: CAISVLAGAYEQYF. DNA for the CDR3: TGTGCCATCAGTGTCTTAGCGGGAGCCTACGAGCAGTACTTC.

This chain joins TRBV20-1 and TRBJ1-2; D possibly corresponds to TRBD1 (5 bases). The CDR3 has 14 residues. Trimming cost V 2 bases and J 2 bases, with 12 bases left between them. From germline, CDR1 is DFQATT and CDR2 SNEGSKA (reference sequence). CDR3: CSARSGQGNYGYTF. CDR3 nucleotide sequence: TGCAGTGCTAGATCGGGCCAGGGAAACTATGGCTACACCTTC.

This clonotype has just a few counts. This chain connects TRBV12-3 or TRBV12-4 to TRBJ1-1, with D unresolved. The CDR3 contains 13 residues. Trimming stripped 8 bases from V and 0 bases from J, with 10 bases between. CDR3 sequence reads: CASSQQLNTEAFF. DNA for the CDR3: TGTGCCAGCTCACAACAGTTGAACACTGAAGCTTTCTTT.

This clonotype was observed a few times. The chain links TRBV9 to TRBJ2-1; 11 nucleotides match TRBD2. This CDR3 spans 14 amino acids. From germline, CDR1 is SGDLS and CDR2 YYNGEE. V shed 4 bases and J 11 bases; nucleotides not matched to a gene: 8. The CDR3 region is CASSPQGLADQQFF. The CDR3 nucleotides are TGTGCCAGCAGCCCTCAGGGACTAGCGGACCAGCAGTTCTTC.

V gene TRBV20-1 combines with J gene TRBJ2-7; TRBD2 might be the D (7 bases). Between the trimmed V and J ends, which lost 2 bases and 1 base, there was a span of 15 bases. Germline-derived CDR1 and CDR2 are DFQATT and SNEGSKA (reference sequence). This CDR3 has 15 amino acids. CDR3 in DNA: TGCAGTGCTAGATCCGGGGGGCGGAAGTCCTACGAGCAGTACTTC. This sequence encodes CSARSGGRKSYEQYF.

This clonotype was observed a handful of times. J is TRBJ2-1 and V is TRBV6-1; 7 bases align to TRBD2. Germline CDR1 is MNHNS and CDR2 is SASEGT. The CDR3 covers 15 residues. Trimming took 7 bases from V and 7 from J; bases not matched to a gene: 13. CDR3 nucleotides: TGTGCCAGCAAGGGTCGAACGGGGCGGGAGAATGAGCAGTTCTTC. It translates to CASKGRTGRENEQFF.

This clonotype came up a few times. One end of the junction fails to match germline, which may point to a read error. This chain connects TRBV5-1 to TRBJ1-2; a weak D match, TRBD1 (6 bases). From germline, CDR1 is SGHRS and CDR2 YFSETQ. This CDR3 has 12 residues. CDR3 in DNA: TGTGCCAGCAGCCTTGGACAGTATGGCTACACCTTC. Translated: CASSLGQYGYTF. The whole variable domain, filled in from reference TRBV5-1 and TRBJ1-2, reads KAGVTQTPRYLIKTRGQQVTLSCSPISGHRSVSWYQQTPGQGLQFLFEYFSETQRNKGNFPGRFSGRQFSNSRSEMNVSTLELGDSALYLCASSLGQYGYTFGSGTRLTVV.

The chain recombines TRBV20-1 with TRBJ2-1; 11 bases line up with TRBD2. Germline-derived CDR1 and CDR2 are DFQATT and SNEGSKA (reference sequence). CDR3 length: 16 amino acids. Losses at the gene ends were 6 bases for V and 7 bases for J; bases not matched to a gene: 14. CDR3 sequence (DNA): TGCAGTGCCCCGACCATCCTAGCGGGAGGAGGAAATGAGCAGTTCTTC. This gives the protein CSAPTILAGGGNEQFF.

This clonotype was detected only a few times. The chain recombines TRBV7-2 with TRBJ2-3; 7 nucleotides align to TRBD2. V shed 2 bases and J 3 bases; nucleotides not matched to a gene: 8. CDR1 is SGHTA, CDR2 FQGNSA, per germline. The CDR3 runs to 16 residues. Here the CDR3 DNA reads TGTGCCAGCAGCTTAAGAGGACTAGGAGCTACAGATACGCAGTATTTT. This codes for CASSLRGLGATDTQYF.

V is TRBV5-1 and J is TRBJ1-1; 9 nucleotides agree with TRBD1. CDR3 length: 14 residues. Germline trimming cut 4 bases from V and 6 bases from J; bases unmatched to any gene: 7. Germline V gene lookup returns CDR1 SGHRS and CDR2 YFSETQ. The CDR3 sequence is CASSAGTGWAEAFF. In nucleotides, the CDR3 is TGCGCCAGCAGCGCAGGGACAGGGTGGGCTGAAGCTTTCTTT.